This note documents a single T cell receptor beta chain sequence. Its specificity is not known. This entry belongs to a study of T cell repertoires in cytomegalovirus infection. Study-wide points: Across the ex vivo response, the dominant clonotypes were HLA-C-restricted CMV-specific TCR beta clonotypes.

The V end was cut by 2 bases, the J end by 4 bases, with 11 bases between. CDR1 is SEHNR and CDR2 is FQNEAQ in the germline V gene (reference sequence). The CDR3 length is 14 residues. MiXCR, applied by TCRdb to the reads, yields one record per CDR3 protein. The sample shows about 180,000 distinct CDR3 sequences, about 18% of them seen only once. The genes are TRBV7-9 and TRBJ2-5; D is perhaps TRBD1 (5 bases). This TCR came from a human donor in good health (CMV status not recorded). Some clones in this sample may be carry-over from other donors' samples. Sequenced input: CD8+ T cells from PBMCs. The CDR3 here is CASSLPGQGETQYF. The CDR3 bases are TGTGCCAGCAGCTTACCAGGGCAGGGAGAGACCCAGTACTTC.